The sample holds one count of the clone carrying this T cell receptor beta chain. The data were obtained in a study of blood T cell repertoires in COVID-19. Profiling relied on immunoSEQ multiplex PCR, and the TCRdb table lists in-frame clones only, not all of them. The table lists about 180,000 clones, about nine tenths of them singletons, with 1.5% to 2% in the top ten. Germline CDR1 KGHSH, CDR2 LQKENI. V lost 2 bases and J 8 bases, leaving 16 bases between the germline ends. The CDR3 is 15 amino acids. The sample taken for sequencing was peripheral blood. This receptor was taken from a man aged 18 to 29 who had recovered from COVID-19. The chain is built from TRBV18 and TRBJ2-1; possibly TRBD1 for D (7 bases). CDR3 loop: CASSPKGGREYEQFF. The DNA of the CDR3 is TGTGCCAGCTCACCAAAAGGGGGCCGGGAGTATGAGCAGTTCTTC.